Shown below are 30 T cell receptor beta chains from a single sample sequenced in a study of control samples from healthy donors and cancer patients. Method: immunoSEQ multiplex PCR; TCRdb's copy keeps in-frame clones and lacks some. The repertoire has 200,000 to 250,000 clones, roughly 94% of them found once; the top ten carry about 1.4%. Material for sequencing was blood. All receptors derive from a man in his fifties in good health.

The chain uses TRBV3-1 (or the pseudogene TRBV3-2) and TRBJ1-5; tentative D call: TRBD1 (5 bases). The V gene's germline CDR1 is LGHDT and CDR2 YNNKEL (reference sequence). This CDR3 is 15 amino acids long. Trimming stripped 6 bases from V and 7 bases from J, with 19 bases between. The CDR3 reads CASSSGAASGQPQHF. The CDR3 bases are TGTGCCAGCAGTTCCGGGGCGGCCTCGGGGCAGCCCCAGCATTTT.

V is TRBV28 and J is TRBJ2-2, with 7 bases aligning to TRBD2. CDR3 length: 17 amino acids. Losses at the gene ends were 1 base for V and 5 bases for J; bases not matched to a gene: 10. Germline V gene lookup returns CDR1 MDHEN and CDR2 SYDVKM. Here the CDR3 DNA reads TGTGCCAGCAGTTTATTATTGGGGACTACTGTTACCGGGGAGCTGTTTTTT. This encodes CASSLLLGTTVTGELFF. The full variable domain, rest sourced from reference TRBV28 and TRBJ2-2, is DVKVTQSSRYLVKRTGEKVFLECVQDMDHENMFWYRQDPGLGLRLIYFSYDVKMKEKGDIPEGYSVSREKKERFSLILESASTNQTSMYLCASSLLLGTTVTGELFFGEGSRLTVL.

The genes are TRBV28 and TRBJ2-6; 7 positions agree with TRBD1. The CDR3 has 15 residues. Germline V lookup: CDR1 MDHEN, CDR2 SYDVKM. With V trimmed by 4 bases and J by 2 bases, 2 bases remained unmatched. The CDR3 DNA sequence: TGTGCCAGCAGTTCGCAGGGGGCTGGGGCCAACGTCCTGACTTTC. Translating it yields CASSSQGAGANVLTF. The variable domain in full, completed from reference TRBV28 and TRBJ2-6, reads DVKVTQSSRYLVKRTGEKVFLECVQDMDHENMFWYRQDPGLGLRLIYFSYDVKMKEKGDIPEGYSVSREKKERFSLILESASTNQTSMYLCASSSQGAGANVLTFGAGSRLTVL.

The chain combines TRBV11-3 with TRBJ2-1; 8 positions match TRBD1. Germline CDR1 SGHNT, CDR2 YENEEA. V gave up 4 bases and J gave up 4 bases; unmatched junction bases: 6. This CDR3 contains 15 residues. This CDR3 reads CASSSGQGTYNEQFF. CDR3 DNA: TGTGCCAGCAGCTCCGGACAGGGAACGTACAATGAGCAGTTCTTC.

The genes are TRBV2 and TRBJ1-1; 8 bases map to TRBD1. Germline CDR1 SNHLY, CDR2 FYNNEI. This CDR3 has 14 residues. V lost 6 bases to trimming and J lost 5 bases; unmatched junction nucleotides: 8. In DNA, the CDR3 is TGTGCCAGCAGCCTGACAGGGGCGTCGACTGAAGCTTTCTTT. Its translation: CASSLTGASTEAFF.

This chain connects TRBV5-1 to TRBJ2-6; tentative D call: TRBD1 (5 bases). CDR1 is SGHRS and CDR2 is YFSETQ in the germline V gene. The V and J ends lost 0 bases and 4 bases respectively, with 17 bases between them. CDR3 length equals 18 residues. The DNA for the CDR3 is TGCGCCAGCAGCTTGGGGGTCAGGGCCCGGGCGGGGGCCAACGTCCTGACTTTC. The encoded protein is CASSLGVRARAGANVLTF.

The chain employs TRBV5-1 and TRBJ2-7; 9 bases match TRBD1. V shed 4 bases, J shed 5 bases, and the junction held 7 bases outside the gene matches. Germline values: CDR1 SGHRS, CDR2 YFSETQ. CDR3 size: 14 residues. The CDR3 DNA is TGCGCCAGCAGCACCGGACAGGGGCTGAACGAGCAGTACTTC. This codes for CASSTGQGLNEQYF.

The CDR3 nucleotides are TGTGCCAGTAGTATTGTCTATTTGGGGGGGGCTCCCACTGAAGCTTTCTTT. Its translation: CASSIVYLGGAPTEAFF. The gene calls are TRBV19 and TRBJ1-1; possibly TRBD1 for D (6 bases). This CDR3 contains 17 residues. V gave up 3 bases and J gave up 4 bases, with 21 bases separating them. Germline CDR1 is LNHDA and CDR2 is SQIVND (reference sequence).

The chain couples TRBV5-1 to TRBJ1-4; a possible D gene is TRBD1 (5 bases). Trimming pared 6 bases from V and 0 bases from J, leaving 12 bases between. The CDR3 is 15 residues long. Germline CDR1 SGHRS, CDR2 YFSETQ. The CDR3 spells CASTLGGATNEKLFF. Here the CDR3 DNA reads TGCGCCAGCACCCTGGGGGGTGCAACTAATGAAAAACTGTTTTTT. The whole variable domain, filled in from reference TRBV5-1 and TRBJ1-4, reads KAGVTQTPRYLIKTRGQQVTLSCSPISGHRSVSWYQQTPGQGLQFLFEYFSETQRNKGNFPGRFSGRQFSNSRSEMNVSTLELGDSALYLCASTLGGATNEKLFFGSGTQLSVL.

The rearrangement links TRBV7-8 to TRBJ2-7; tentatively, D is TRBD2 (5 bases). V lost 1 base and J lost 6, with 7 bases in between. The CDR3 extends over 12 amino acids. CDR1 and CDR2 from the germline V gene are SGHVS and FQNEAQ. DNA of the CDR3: TGTGCCAGCAGCTTAGTCGAGGGCGAGCAGTACTTC. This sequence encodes CASSLVEGEQYF.

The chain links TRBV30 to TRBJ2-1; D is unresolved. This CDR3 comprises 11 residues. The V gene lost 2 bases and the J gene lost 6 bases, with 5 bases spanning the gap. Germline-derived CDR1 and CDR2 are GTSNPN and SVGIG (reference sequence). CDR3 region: CAWSSRNEQFF. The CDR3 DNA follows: TGTGCCTGGAGTAGCCGCAATGAGCAGTTCTTC.

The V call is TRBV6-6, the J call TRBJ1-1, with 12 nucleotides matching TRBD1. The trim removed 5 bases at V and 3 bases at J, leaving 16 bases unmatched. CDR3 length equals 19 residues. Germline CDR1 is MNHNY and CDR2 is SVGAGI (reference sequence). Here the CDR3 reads CASSHPGQGAPVGDTEAFF. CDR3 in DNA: TGTGCCAGCAGTCACCCGGGACAGGGGGCTCCCGTCGGGGACACTGAAGCTTTCTTT.

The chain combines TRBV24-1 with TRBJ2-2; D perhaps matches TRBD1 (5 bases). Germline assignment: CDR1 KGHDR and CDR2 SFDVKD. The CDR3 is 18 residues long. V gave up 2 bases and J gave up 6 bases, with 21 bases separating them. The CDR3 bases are TGTGCCACCAGTGATTCTACAGGATCCAAAAGGGTAGCCGGGGAGCTGTTTTTT. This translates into CATSDSTGSKRVAGELFF.

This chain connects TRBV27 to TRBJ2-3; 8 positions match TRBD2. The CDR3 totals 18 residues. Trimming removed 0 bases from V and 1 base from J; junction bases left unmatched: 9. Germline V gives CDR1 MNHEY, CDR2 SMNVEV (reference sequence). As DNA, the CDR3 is TGTGCCAGCAGTTTATCGGGGCGGGGGGCTGACCGCACAGATACGCAGTATTTT. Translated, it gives CASSLSGRGADRTDTQYF.

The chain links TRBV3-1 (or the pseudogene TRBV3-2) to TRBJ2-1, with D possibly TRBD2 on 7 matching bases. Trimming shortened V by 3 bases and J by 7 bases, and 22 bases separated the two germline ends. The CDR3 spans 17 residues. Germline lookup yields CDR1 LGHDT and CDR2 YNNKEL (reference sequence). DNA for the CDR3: TGTGCCAGCAGCCAGATCTTTGGGGGGGCCTATAGAAATGAGCAGTTCTTC. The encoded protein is CASSQIFGGAYRNEQFF.

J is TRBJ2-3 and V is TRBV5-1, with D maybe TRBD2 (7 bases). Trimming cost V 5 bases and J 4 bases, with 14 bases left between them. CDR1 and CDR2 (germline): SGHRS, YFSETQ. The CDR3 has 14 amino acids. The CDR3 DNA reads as TGCGCCAGCAGTTACGGGGGGCCCCCAGATACGCAGTATTTT. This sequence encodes CASSYGGPPDTQYF.

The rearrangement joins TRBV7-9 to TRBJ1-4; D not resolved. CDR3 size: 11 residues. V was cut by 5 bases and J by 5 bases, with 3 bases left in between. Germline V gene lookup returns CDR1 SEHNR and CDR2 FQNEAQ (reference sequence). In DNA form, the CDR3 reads TGTGCCAGCAGCATAAATGAAAAACTGTTTTTT. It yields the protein CASSINEKLFF.

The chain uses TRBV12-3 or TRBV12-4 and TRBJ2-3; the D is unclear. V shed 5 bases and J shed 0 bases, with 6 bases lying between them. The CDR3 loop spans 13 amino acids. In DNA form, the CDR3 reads TGTGCCAGCAGTCAATATAGCACAGATACGCAGTATTTT. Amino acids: CASSQYSTDTQYF.

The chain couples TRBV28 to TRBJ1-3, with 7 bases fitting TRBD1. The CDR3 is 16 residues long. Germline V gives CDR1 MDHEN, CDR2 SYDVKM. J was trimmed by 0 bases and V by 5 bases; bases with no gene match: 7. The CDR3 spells CASSPGTVPSGNTIYF. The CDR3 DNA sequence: TGTGCCAGCAGTCCCGGGACAGTGCCCTCTGGAAACACCATATATTTT.

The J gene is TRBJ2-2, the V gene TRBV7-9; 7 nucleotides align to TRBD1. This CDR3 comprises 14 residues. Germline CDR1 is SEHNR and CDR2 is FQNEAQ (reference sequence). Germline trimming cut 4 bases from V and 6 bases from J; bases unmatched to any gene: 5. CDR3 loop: CASSSTGFAGELFF. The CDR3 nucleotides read TGTGCCAGCAGCTCGACAGGGTTTGCCGGGGAGCTGTTTTTT.

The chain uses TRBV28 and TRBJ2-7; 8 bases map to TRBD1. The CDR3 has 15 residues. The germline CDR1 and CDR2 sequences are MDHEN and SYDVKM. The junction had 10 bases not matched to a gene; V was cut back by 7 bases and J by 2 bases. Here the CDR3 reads CASTPGQGFTYEQYV. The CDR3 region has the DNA TGTGCCAGCACCCCCGGACAGGGTTTTACCTACGAGCAGTACGTC.

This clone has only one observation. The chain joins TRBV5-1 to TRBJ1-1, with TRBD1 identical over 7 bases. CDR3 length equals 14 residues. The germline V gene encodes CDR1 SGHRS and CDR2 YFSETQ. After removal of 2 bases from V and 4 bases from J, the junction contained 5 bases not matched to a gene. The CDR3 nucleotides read TGCGCCAGCAGCTTAGACAGGGCCAGCACTGAAGCTTTCTTT. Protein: CASSLDRASTEAFF.

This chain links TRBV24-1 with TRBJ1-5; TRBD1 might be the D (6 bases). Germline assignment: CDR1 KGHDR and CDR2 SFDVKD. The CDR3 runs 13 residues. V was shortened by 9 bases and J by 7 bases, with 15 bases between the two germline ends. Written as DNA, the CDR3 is TGTGCCACCGCGAGGGGGGTGAGGCAGCCCCAGCATTTT. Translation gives CATARGVRQPQHF.

The DNA of the CDR3 is TGTGCCAGCAGCTTACCGGCATACTCTGGAAACACCATATATTTT. The encoded protein is CASSLPAYSGNTIYF. V gene TRBV7-9 combines with J gene TRBJ1-3, with no clear D. Germline V gene data show CDR1 as SEHNR and CDR2 as FQNEAQ (reference sequence). The CDR3 totals 15 residues. Trimming took 2 bases from V and 0 from J, leaving 8 bases between them.

CDR3 loop: CASSRQGSSNTGELFF. The CDR3 DNA follows: TGTGCCAGCAGCCGACAGGGCTCTTCGAACACCGGGGAGCTGTTTTTT. This chain links TRBV28 with TRBJ2-2; 7 nucleotides match TRBD1. Germline CDR1 and CDR2: MDHEN and SYDVKM. V lost 6 bases and J lost 0; bases outside the gene matches: 7. The CDR3 is 16 residues long. Full variable domain (rest looked up from reference TRBV28 and TRBJ2-2): DVKVTQSSRYLVKRTGEKVFLECVQDMDHENMFWYRQDPGLGLRLIYFSYDVKMKEKGDIPEGYSVSREKKERFSLILESASTNQTSMYLCASSRQGSSNTGELFFGEGSRLTVL.

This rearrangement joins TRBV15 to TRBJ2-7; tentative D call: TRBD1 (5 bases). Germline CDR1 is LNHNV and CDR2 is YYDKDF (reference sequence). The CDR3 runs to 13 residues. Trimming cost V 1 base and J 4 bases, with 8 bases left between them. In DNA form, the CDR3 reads TGTGCCACCAGCAGAGGATCAGGGTACGAGCAGTACGTC. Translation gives CATSRGSGYEQYV.

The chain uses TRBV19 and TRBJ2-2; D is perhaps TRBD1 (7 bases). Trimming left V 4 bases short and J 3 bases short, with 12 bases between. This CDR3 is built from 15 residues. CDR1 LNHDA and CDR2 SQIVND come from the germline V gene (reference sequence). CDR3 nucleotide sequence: TGTGCCAGTAGTAAAGACAGGGAGGACACCGGGGAGCTGTTTTTT. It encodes CASSKDREDTGELFF.

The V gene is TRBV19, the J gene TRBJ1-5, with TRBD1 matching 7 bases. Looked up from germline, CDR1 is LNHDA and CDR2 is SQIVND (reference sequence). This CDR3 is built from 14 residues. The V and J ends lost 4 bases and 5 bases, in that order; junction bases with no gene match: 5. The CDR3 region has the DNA TGTGCCAGTAGTACTACAGGGGACGATCAGCCCCAGCATTTT. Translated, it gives CASSTTGDDQPQHF.

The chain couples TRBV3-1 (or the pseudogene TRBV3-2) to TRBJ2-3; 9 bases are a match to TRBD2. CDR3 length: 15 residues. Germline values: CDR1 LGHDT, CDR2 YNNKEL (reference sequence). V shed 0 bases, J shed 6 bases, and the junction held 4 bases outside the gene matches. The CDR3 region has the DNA TGTGCCAGCAGCCAAGAGGGCGGGGGGGCCGATACGCAGTATTTT. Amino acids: CASSQEGGGADTQYF.

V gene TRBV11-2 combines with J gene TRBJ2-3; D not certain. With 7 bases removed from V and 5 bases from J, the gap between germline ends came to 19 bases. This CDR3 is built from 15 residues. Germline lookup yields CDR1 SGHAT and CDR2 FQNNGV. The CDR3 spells CASTASGYYRDTQYF. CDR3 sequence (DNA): TGTGCCAGCACCGCTTCTGGGTACTACAGAGATACGCAGTATTTT.